A selection of T cell receptor beta chains follows, all from one sample in a study of cytomegalovirus exposure and HLA in healthy donors. The protocol was immunoSEQ multiplex PCR, while the TCRdb copy is restricted to in-frame clones and leaves out a portion. Of tens of thousands of clones listed, less than 80% were seen once; the top ten hold 2.5% to 4%. Sequenced material: PBMCs. These receptors all come from a woman aged 40-49 years in good health and CMV-seronegative. Both conserved end residues are part of each CDR3. The order of the fields is clone size, V gene, J gene, D gene, CDR3 DNA, CDR3 protein. The D gene is left open where the match is weak. Clone size appears in some rows only: once, few, many, or a class for an expanded clone.

.	TRBV19	TRBJ1-3	.	TGTGCCAGTAGTATCTCCGGTCCGAGAAACACCATATATTTT	CASSISGPRNTIYF
.	TRBV5-1	TRBJ1-3	.	TGCGCCAGCAGTCCCGGGTCTGGAAACACCATATATTTT	CASSPGSGNTIYF
.	TRBV11-2	TRBJ2-1	TRBD2	TGTGCCAGCAGCCGGACTAGCGGGAGCGGCGATGAGCAGTTCTTC	CASSRTSGSGDEQFF
.	TRBV2	TRBJ1-1	.	TGTGCCAGCAGTGAACGCCAGATGATTGAAGCTTTCTTT	CASSERQMIEAFF
.	TRBV6-5	TRBJ1-1	.	TGTGCCAGCAGTGGCCGACAGATGATGAACACTGAAGCTTTCTTT	CASSGRQMMNTEAFF
.	TRBV14	TRBJ1-2	.	TGTGCCAGCAGCGAAGGGCTCCAACAGGGAGAAGGCTACACCTTC	CASSEGLQQGEGYTF
few	TRBV6-6	TRBJ1-4	.	TGTGCCAGCAGCTTCGGGGGGATTAATGAAAAACTGTTTTTT	CASSFGGINEKLFF
.	TRBV6-5	TRBJ1-2	.	TGTGCCAGCACTAACCCCGCGGACAGACTCTATGGCTACACCTTC	CASTNPADRLYGYTF
.	TRBV6-5	TRBJ2-5	.	TGTGCCAGCAGACCCTCGGGTAAAGATAGGAAGTACTTC	CASRPSGKDRKYF
.	TRBV28	TRBJ1-5	.	TGTGCCAGCAAAAGGGGGAATCAGCCCCAGCATTTT	CASKRGNQPQHF
.	TRBV7-2	TRBJ2-7	TRBD2	TGTGCCAGCAGCTCTAGGACTAGCGGGAGCTCCTACGAGCAGTACTTC	CASSSRTSGSSYEQYF
.	TRBV6-1	TRBJ2-7	TRBD1	TGTGCCAGCAGTGACCGGTGGAGATCGACAGGGGGCGGAGGGGAGCAGTACTTC	CASSDRWRSTGGGGEQYF
.	TRBV18	TRBJ1-2	.	TGTGCCAGCTCCACGTCGGACAGTGGTAAAGGACACACCTTC	CASSTSDSGKGHTF
once	TRBV6-4	TRBJ2-2	TRBD1	TGTGCCAGCAGTGCCGGGGGACAGGGCCCCACCGGGGAGCTGTTTTTT	CASSAGGQGPTGELFF
once	TRBV29-1	TRBJ2-2	.	TGCAGCGTTTCCACTAGTCCCGGGGAGCTGTTTTTT	CSVSTSPGELFF
.	TRBV5-1	TRBJ2-7	TRBD2	TGCGCCAGCAGCTTGGCGCCAGGGAGGGCCTACGAGCAGTACTTC	CASSLAPGRAYEQYF
.	TRBV2	TRBJ2-5	TRBD1	TGTGCCAGCAGTCGAGACAGGGTTGAGACCCAGTACTTC	CASSRDRVETQYF
.	TRBV6-5	TRBJ2-5	.	TGTGCCAGCACGCTAGGACTAAACCAAGAGACCCAGTACTTC	CASTLGLNQETQYF
.	TRBV5-1	TRBJ2-1	TRBD2	TGCGCCAGCAGCTTAGAGGGACTAGCAGGTGAGCAGTTCTTC	CASSLEGLAGEQFF
.	TRBV5-1	TRBJ2-3	.	TGCGCCAGCAAGATGGGTCCGGCGGTAACAGATACGCAGTATTTT	CASKMGPAVTDTQYF
many	TRBV7-3	TRBJ1-1	TRBD1	TGTGCCAGCAAACTAGGTCGGGACAGCAAGAACACTGAAGCTTTCTTT	CASKLGRDSKNTEAFF
.	TRBV19	TRBJ1-3	.	TGTGCCAGTAACAGAAACTCTGGAAACACCATATATTTT	CASNRNSGNTIYF
.	TRBV19	TRBJ1-1	TRBD1	TGTGCCAGTAGTACCGGGACAGGGGGCGCGGGCACTGAAGCTTTCTTT	CASSTGTGGAGTEAFF
.	TRBV5-1	TRBJ1-1	TRBD1	TGCGCCAGCAGCTTGGGACAGGGGAGCACTGAAGCTTTCTTT	CASSLGQGSTEAFF
once	TRBV19	TRBJ2-2	TRBD1	TGTGCCAGTAGTATCCCCGACAGGGGGATAGACGGGGAGCTGTTTTTT	CASSIPDRGIDGELFF
.	TRBV29-1	TRBJ1-1	.	TGCAGCGCCCCGGGGGGGCACACTGAAGCTTTCTTT	CSAPGGHTEAFF
.	TRBV11-2	TRBJ2-5	.	TGTGCCAGCAGCTTAACTAGTCAAGAGACCCAGTACTTC	CASSLTSQETQYF
.	TRBV4-2	TRBJ2-3	.	TGTGCCAGCAGCCAAGATCAGGGGCCTGGGGCTAGCACAGATACGCAGTATTTT	CASSQDQGPGASTDTQYF
.	TRBV19	TRBJ1-1	.	TGTGCCAGTAGTCAGGCCTTCTCGAACACTGAAGCTTTCTTT	CASSQAFSNTEAFF
.	TRBV4-2	TRBJ2-6	.	TGTGCCAGCAGCCAAGAGGGAGCTTGGTCTGGGGCCAACGTCCTGACTTTC	CASSQEGAWSGANVLTF
.	TRBV19	TRBJ1-5	.	TGTGCCAGTAGTGAACCTGGAGGTCAGCCCCAGCATTTT	CASSEPGGQPQHF
.	TRBV28	TRBJ1-2	.	TGTGCCAGCAGCCTTGGGGGGGGAGGCTATGGCTACACCTTC	CASSLGGGGYGYTF
.	TRBV19	TRBJ2-3	TRBD1	TGTGCCAGTAGTTCGGACAGGGGCGGGACAGATACGCAGTATTTT	CASSSDRGGTDTQYF
.	TRBV5-4	TRBJ1-2	.	TGTGCCAGCAGCTTAAGGAACAGAGTAAACTATGGCTACACCTTC	CASSLRNRVNYGYTF
.	TRBV6-5	TRBJ2-5	.	TGTGCCAGCAGTTACGAGGCAGCGGAGACCCAGTACTTC	CASSYEAAETQYF
few	TRBV2	TRBJ1-4	.	TGTGCCAGCAGTGAGACCATGCGGGATGAAAAACTGTTTTTT	CASSETMRDEKLFF
.	TRBV6-4	TRBJ2-3	TRBD2	TGTGCCAGCAGAAGGACTAGCGCAGATACGCAGTATTTT	CASRRTSADTQYF
.	TRBV18	TRBJ2-7	.	TGTGCCAGCTCACCACTAGGGGACTACGAGCAGTACTTC	CASSPLGDYEQYF
.	TRBV29-1	TRBJ1-2	.	TGCAGCGTTGAGGGGGGCTATGGCTACACCTTC	CSVEGGYGYTF
.	TRBV7-2	TRBJ2-7	.	TGTGCCAGCAGCTTAGCGCTTGGGACTCGATCCTACGAGCAGTACTTC	CASSLALGTRSYEQYF
.	TRBV5-1	TRBJ1-3	.	TGCGCCAGCAGCCTAAGTCTGTCTGGAAACACCATATATTTT	CASSLSLSGNTIYF
.	TRBV5-1	TRBJ2-3	TRBD2	TGCGCCAGCAGCTTGAATGGGCTCAGCGGGAGGAACACAGATACGCAGTATTTT	CASSLNGLSGRNTDTQYF
.	TRBV5-1	TRBJ2-1	TRBD2	TGCGCCAGCAGCTTGTTACCCGGGAGGTCATACAATGAGCAGTTCTTC	CASSLLPGRSYNEQFF
.	TRBV6-6	TRBJ2-7	.	TGTGCCAGCACCATTATCCCCGGCGGCTACGAGCAGTACTTC	CASTIIPGGYEQYF
.	TRBV18	TRBJ2-5	.	TGTGCCAGCTCACCACCGGCTAGCGCAATGGTGGAGACCCAGTACTTC	CASSPPASAMVETQYF
once	TRBV11-2	TRBJ2-1	TRBD2	TGTGCCAGCAGCCCTCGACTAGCGGTCTCCTACAATGAGCAGTTCTTC	CASSPRLAVSYNEQFF
.	TRBV19	TRBJ1-5	TRBD1	TGTGCCAGTAGTATCCAGGACAGGGCTAGCAATCAGCCCCAGCATTTT	CASSIQDRASNQPQHF
.	TRBV28	TRBJ2-5	.	TGTGCCAGCAGTCCGACTGTAGAGACCCAGTACTTC	CASSPTVETQYF
.	TRBV5-1	TRBJ1-1	.	TGCGCCAGCAGCCCTGTTTCGAGTCTGAACACTGAAGCTTTCTTT	CASSPVSSLNTEAFF
.	TRBV2	TRBJ1-2	.	TGTGCCAGCAGTGGCCGAGACAGGCAGGTCCGCTATGGCTACACCTTC	CASSGRDRQVRYGYTF
.	TRBV6-4	TRBJ2-1	TRBD2	TGTGCCAGCAGGCGGGAGGGAACGAGTGAGCAGTTCTTC	CASRREGTSEQFF
.	TRBV19	TRBJ2-5	.	TGTGCCACCCGCCGGGGGACCCAAGAGACCCAGTACTTC	CATRRGTQETQYF
.	TRBV27	TRBJ1-2	.	TGTGCCAGCAGTTCCCGATACGGTTCCAAAAACTATGGCTACACCTTC	CASSSRYGSKNYGYTF
.	TRBV5-1	TRBJ2-7	TRBD1	TGCGCCAGCAGCCCGGACAGGCCTGGTTACGAGCAGTACTTC	CASSPDRPGYEQYF
.	TRBV11-2	TRBJ2-7	.	TGTGCCAGCAGCCCCTCTATCGTCTCCTACGAGCAGTACTTC	CASSPSIVSYEQYF
.	TRBV7-8	TRBJ2-7	.	TGTGCCAGCAGCGAATTGGGTGGGCACGAGCAGTACTTC	CASSELGGHEQYF
.	TRBV7-2	TRBJ2-3	.	TGTGCCAGCAGACGCCTGGCCGCAGATACGCAGTATTTT	CASRRLAADTQYF